This TCR beta chain emerged from a study of cytomegalovirus exposure and HLA in healthy donors. The PCR used 60 Vbeta and 13 Jbeta primers. Using immunoSEQ multiplex PCR, the repertoire was profiled, and TCRdb retains in-frame clones only, with some absent. With more than 130,000 clones in the sample, the ten largest clones hold roughly 2.5%. Germline CDR1 is MNHEY and CDR2 is SVGAGI. The CDR3 covers 14 residues. V lost 6 bases, J lost 6 bases, and 9 bases stayed unmatched. The J gene is TRBJ2-7, the V gene TRBV6-5; TRBD1 matches 9 bases. The sample comprised PBMCs. This clonotype was obtained from a man between 40 and 49 years old in good health and CMV-seronegative. CDR3: CASSSGTGISEQYF. The CDR3 coding sequence is TGTGCCAGCAGCTCCGGGACAGGGATCTCCGAGCAGTACTTC.